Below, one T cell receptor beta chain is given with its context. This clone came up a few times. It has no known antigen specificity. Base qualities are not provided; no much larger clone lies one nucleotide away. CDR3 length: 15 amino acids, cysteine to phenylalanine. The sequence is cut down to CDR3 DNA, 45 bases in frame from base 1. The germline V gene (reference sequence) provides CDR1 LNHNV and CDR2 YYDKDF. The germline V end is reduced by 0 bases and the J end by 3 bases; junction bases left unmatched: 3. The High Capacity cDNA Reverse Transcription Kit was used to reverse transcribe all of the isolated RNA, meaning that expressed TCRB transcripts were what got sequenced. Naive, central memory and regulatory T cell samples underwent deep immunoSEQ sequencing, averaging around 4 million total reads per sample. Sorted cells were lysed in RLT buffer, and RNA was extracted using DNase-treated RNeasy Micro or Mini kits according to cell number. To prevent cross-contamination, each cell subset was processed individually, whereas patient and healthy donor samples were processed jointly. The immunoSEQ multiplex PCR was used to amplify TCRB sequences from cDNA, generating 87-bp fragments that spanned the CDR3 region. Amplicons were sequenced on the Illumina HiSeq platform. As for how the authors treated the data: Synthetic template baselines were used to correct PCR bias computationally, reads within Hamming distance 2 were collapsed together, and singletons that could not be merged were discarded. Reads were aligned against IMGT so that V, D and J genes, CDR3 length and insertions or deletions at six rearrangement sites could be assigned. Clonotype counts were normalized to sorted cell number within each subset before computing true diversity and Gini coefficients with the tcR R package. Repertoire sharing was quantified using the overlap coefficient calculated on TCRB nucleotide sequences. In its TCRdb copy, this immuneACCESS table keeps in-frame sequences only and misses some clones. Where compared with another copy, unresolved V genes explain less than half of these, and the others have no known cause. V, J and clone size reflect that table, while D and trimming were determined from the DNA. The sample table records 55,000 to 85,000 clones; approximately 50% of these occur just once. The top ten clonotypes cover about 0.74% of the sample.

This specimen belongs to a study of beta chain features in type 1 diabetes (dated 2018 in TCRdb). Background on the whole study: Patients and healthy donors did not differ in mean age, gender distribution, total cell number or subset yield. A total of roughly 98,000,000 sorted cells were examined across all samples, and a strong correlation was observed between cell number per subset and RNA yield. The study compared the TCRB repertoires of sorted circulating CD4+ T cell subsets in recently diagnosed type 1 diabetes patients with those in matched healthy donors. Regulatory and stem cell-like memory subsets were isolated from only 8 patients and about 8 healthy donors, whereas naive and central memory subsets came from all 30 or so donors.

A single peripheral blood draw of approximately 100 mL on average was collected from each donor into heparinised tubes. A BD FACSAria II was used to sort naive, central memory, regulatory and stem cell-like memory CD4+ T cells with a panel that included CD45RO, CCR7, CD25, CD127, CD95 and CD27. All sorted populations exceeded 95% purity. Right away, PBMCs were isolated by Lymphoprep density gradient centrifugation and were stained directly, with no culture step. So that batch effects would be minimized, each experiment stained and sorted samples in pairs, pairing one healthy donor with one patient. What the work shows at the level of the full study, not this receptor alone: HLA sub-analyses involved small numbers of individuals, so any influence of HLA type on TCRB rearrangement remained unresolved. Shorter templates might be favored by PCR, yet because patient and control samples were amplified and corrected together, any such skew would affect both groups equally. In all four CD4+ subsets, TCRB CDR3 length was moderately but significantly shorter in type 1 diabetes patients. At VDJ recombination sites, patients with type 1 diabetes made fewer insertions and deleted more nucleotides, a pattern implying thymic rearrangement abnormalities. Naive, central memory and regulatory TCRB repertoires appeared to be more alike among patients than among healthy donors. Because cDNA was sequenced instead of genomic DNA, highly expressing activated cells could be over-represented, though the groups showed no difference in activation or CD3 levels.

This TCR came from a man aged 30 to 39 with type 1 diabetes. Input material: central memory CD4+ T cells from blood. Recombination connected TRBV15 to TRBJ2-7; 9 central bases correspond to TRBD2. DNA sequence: TGTGCCACCAGCAGAGACTCTAGCGGGATCTACGAGCAGTACTTC. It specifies CATSRDSSGIYEQYF.